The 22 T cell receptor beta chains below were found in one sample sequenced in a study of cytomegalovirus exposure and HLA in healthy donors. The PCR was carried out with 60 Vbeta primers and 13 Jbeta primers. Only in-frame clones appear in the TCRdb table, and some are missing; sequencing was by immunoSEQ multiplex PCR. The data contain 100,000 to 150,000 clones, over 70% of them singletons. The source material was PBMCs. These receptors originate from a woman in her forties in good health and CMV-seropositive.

The CDR3 here is CASSQDATTSGNTIYF. In DNA, the CDR3 is TGTGCCAGCAGCCAAGATGCGACTACCTCTGGAAACACCATATATTTT. This sequence joins TRBV4-2 and TRBJ1-3; D remains unclear. The germline V gene encodes CDR1 LGHNA and CDR2 YNFKEQ. CDR3 length: 16 residues. Between the trimmed V and J ends, which lost 0 bases and 0 bases, there was a span of 9 bases.

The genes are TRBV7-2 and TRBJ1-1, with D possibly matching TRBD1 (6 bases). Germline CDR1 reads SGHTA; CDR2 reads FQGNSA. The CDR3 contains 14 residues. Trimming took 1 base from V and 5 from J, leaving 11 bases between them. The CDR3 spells CASSLGGGQTEAFF. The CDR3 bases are TGTGCCAGCAGCTTAGGGGGGGGGCAAACTGAAGCTTTCTTT.

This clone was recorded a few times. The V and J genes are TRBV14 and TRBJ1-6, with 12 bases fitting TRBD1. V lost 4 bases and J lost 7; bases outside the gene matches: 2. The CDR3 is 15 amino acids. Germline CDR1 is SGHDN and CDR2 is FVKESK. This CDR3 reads CASSLGTGGNSPLHF. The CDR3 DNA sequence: TGTGCCAGCAGCCTAGGGACAGGGGGCAATTCACCCCTCCACTTT.

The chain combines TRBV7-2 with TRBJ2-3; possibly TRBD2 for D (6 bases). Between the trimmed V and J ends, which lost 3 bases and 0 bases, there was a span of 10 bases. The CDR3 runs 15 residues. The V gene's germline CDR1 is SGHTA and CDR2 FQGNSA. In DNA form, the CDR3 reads TGTGCCAGCAGCTTCCGGCGGGGAAGCACAGATACGCAGTATTTT. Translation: CASSFRRGSTDTQYF.

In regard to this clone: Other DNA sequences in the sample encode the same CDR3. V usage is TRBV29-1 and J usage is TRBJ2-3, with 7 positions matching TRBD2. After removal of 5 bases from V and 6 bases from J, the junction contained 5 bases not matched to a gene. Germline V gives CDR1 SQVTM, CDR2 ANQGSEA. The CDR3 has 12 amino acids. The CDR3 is CSVRSGGDTQYF. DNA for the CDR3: TGCAGCGTTAGGTCCGGGGGGGATACGCAGTATTTT.

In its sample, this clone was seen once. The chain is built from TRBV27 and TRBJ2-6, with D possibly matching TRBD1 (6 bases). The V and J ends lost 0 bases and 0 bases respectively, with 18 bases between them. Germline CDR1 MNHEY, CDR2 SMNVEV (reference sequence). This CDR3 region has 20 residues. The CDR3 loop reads CASSLSTGRGQPSGANVLTF. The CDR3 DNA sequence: TGTGCCAGCAGTTTATCGACGGGCAGGGGCCAACCCTCTGGGGCCAACGTCCTGACTTTC.

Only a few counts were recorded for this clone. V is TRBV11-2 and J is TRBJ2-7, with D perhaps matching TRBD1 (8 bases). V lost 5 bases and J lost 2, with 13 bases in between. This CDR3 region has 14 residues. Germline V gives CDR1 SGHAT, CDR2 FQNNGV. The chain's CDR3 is CASSPQGGPYEQYF. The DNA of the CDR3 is TGTGCCAGCAGCCCACAGGGGGGGCCCTACGAGCAGTACTTC.

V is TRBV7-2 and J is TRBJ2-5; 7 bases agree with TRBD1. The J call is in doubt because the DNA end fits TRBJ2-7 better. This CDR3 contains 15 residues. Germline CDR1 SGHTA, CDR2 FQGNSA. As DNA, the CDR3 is TGTGCCAGCAGAAGGACAGGTTCCCAAAGCCACGAGCAGTACTTC. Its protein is CASRRTGSQSHEQYF.

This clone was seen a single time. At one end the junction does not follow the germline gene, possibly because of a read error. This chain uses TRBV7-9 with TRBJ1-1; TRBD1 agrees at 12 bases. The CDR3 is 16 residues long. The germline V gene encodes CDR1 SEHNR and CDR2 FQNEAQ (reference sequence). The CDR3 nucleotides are TGTTCCAGCAGCTCCCGGGACAGGGGGCGCGGCACTGAAGCTTTCTTT. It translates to CSSSSRDRGRGTEAFF.

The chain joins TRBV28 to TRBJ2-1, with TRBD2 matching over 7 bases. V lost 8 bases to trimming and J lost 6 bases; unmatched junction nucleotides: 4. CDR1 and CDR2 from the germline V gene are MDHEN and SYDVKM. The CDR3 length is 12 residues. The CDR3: CASGRASNEQFF. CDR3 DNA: TGTGCCAGCGGGAGGGCCAGCAATGAGCAGTTCTTC.

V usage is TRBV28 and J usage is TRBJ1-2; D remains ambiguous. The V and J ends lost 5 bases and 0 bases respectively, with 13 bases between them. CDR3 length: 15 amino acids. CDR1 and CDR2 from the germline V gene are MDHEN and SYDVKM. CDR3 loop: CASSTGRGSNYGYTF. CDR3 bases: TGTGCCAGCAGTACCGGACGAGGGTCTAACTATGGCTACACCTTC.

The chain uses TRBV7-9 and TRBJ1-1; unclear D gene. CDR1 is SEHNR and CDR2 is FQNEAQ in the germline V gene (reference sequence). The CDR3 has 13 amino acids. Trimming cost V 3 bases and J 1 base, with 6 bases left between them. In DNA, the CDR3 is TGTGCCAGCAGCTTTACGCGGAACACTGAAGCTTTCTTT. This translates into CASSFTRNTEAFF.

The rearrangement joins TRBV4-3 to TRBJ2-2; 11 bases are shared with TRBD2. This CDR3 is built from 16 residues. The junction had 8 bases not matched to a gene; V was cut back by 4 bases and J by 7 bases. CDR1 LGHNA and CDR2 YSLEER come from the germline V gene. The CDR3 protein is CASSPIAGGPGGELFF. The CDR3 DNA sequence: TGCGCCAGCAGCCCGATAGCGGGGGGGCCGGGCGGGGAGCTGTTTTTT.

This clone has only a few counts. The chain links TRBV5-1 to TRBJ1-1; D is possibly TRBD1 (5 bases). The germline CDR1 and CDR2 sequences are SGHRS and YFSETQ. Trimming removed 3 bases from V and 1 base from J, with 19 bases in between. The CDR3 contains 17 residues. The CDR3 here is CASSSRAGGGGNTEAFF. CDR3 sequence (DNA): TGCGCCAGCAGCTCCCGGGCGGGCGGGGGTGGGAACACTGAAGCTTTCTTT.

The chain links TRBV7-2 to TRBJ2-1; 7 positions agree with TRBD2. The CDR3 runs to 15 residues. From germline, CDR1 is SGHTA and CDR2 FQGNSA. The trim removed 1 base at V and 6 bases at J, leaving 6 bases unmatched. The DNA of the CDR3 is TGTGCCAGCAGCTTAGACGGGAGGCAGGGCAATGAGCAGTTCTTC. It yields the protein CASSLDGRQGNEQFF.

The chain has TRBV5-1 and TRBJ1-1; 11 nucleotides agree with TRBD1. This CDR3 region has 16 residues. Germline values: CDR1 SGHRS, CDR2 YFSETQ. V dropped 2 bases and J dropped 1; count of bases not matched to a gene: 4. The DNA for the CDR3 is TGCGCCAGCAGCTTATCCGGGACAGGGGGGAACACTGAAGCTTTCTTT. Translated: CASSLSGTGGNTEAFF.

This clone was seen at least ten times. The CDR3 here is CASSPGTGFSYEQYF. CDR3 bases: TGTGCCAGCTCACCCGGGACAGGTTTTAGCTACGAGCAGTACTTC. The chain uses TRBV18 and TRBJ2-7, with TRBD1 matching over 8 bases. V lost 3 bases and J lost 3; bases outside the gene matches: 7. Germline CDR1 reads KGHSH; CDR2 reads LQKENI. This CDR3 has 15 amino acids.

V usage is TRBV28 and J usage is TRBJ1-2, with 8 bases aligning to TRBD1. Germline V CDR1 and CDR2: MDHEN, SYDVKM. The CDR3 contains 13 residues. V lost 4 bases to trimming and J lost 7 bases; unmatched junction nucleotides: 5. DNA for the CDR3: TGTGCCAGCAGTTCCAACAGGGGGATTGGCTACACCTTC. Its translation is CASSSNRGIGYTF.

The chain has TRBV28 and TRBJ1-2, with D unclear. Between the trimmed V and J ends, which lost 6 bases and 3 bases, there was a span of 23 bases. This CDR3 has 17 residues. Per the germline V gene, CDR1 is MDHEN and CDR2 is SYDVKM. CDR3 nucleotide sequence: TGTGCCAGCAGCACCTCCTTTGAGGAGGGCCCAGACTATGGCTACACCTTC. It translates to CASSTSFEEGPDYGYTF.

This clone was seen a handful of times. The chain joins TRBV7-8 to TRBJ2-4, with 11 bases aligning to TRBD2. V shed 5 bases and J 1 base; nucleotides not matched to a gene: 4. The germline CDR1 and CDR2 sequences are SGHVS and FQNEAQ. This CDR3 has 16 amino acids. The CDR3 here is CASSILAGVAKNIQYF. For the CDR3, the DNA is TGTGCCAGCAGCATACTAGCGGGAGTGGCCAAAAACATTCAGTACTTC.

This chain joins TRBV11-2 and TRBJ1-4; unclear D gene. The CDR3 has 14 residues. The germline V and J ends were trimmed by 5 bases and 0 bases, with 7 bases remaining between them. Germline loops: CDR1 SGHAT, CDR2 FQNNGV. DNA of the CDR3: TGTGCCAGCAGCCGCAGTTCAACTAATGAAAAACTGTTTTTT. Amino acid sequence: CASSRSSTNEKLFF. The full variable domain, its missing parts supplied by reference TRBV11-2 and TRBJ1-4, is EAGVAQSPRYKIIEKRQSVAFWCNPISGHATLYWYQQILGQGPKLLIQFQNNGVVDDSQLPKDRFSAERLKGVDSTLKIQPAKLEDSAVYLCASSRSSTNEKLFFGSGTQLSVL.

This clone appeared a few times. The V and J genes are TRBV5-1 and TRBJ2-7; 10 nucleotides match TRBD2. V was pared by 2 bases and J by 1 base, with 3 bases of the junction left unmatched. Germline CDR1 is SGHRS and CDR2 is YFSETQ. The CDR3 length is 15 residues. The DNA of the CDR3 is TGCGCCAGCAGCTTAGCGGGAGGGCCTTCCTACGAGCAGTACTTC. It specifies CASSLAGGPSYEQYF.